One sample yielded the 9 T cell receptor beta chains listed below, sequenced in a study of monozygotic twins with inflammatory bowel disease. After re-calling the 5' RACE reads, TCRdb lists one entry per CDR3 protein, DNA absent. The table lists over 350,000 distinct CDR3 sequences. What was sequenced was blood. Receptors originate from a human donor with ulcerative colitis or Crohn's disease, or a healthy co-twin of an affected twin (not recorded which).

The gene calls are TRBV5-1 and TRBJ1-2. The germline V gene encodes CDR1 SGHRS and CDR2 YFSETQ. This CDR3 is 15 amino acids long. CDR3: CASSLAGASFYGYTF.

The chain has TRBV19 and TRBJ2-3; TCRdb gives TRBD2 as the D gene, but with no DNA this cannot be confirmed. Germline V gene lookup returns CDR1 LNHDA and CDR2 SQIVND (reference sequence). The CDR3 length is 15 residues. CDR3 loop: CASTALWTSTDTQYF.

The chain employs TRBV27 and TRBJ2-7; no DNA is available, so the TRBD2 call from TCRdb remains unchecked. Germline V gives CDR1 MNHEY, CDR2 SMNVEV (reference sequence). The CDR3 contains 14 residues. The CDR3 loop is CASRAGTAAFEQYF.

The CDR3 protein is CATSELDRANTGELFF. The V and J genes are TRBV24-1 and TRBJ2-2; TCRdb gives TRBD1 as the D gene, but with no DNA this cannot be confirmed. Germline values: CDR1 KGHDR, CDR2 SFDVKD. The CDR3 is 16 amino acids.

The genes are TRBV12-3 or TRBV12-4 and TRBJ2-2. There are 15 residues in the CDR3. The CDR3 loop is CASSFLRANTGELFF.

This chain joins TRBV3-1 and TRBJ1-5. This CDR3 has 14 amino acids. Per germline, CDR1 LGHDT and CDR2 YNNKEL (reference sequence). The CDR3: CASSQGPGNQPQHF.

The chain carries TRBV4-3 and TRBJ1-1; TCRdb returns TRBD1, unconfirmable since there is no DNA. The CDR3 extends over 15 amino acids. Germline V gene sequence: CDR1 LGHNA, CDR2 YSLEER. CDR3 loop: CASSPPGQPNTEAFF.

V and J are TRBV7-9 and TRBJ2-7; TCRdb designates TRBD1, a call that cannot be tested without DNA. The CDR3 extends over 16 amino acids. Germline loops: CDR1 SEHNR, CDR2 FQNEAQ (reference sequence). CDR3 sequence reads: CASSLVAGGSSYEQYF.

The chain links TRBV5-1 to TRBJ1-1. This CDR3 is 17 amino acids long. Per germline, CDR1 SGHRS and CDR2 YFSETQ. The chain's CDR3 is CASSLSISVGSYTEAFF.